The TCR beta chain described here comes from a study of cytomegalovirus exposure and HLA in healthy donors. Study summary: Genotyping of more than 300 donors showed that roughly 80% belonged to the Caucasian-associated ancestry cluster. Regarding the study as a whole: Later, TCR association rates were found to vary by HLA locus, highest for DRB1 and lowest for HLA-C. The majority of TCR sequences were rare, yet some public TCRs appeared in many donors.

Use of 60 Vbeta and 13 Jbeta primers characterized the PCR. The method was immunoSEQ multiplex PCR; TCRdb's version includes in-frame clones alone and lacks a portion of them. The data show some 130,000 clones, approximately 84% seen once. There are a few counts of this clone. Its target is not known. The V gene end was trimmed by 5 bases and the J gene end by 5 bases; junction bases not matched to a gene: 9. The germline V gene encodes CDR1 MDHEN and CDR2 SYDVKM. The CDR3 runs to 15 residues. Sample: PBMCs. The chain uses TRBV28 and TRBJ2-7, with 10 bases aligning to TRBD1. The TCR originated in a woman between 40 and 50 years old in good health and CMV-seronegative. The CDR3 protein is CASSAPGTGDHEQYF. DNA of the CDR3: TGTGCCAGCAGTGCCCCCGGGACAGGGGATCACGAGCAGTACTTC.